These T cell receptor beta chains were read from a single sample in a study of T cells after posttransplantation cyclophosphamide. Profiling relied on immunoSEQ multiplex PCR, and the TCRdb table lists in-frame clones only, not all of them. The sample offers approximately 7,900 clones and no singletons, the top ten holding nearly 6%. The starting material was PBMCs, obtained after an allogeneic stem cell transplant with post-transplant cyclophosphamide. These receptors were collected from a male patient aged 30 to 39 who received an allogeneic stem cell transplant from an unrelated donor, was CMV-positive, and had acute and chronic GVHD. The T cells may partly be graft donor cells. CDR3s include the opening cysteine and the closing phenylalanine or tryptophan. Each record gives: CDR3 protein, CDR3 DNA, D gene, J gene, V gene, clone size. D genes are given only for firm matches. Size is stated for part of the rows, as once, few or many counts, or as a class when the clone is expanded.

CATADSGQGLAGSHGYTF | TGTGCCACCGCCGACTCGGGACAGGGATTGGCAGGCAGCCATGGCTACACCTTC | TRBD1 | TRBJ1-2 | TRBV19 | many
CASSLSGTSGAEGTQYF | TGTGCCAGCAGTTTATCCGGGACTAGCGGGGCGGAGGGGACCCAGTACTTC | TRBD2 | TRBJ2-5 | TRBV12-3/TRBV12-4 | many
CASSLYWDRNSEQYF | TGTGCCAGCAGCTTATATTGGGACAGGAATTCCGAGCAGTACTTC | TRBD1 | TRBJ2-7 | TRBV11-3 | many
CASSIQGDYGYTF | TGTGCCAGCAGCATACAGGGGGACTATGGCTACACCTTC | TRBD1 | TRBJ1-2 | TRBV5-5 | many
CASSSAGTGDTTNEKLFF | TGTGCCAGCAGCTCCGCCGGGACAGGGGATACAACTAATGAAAAACTGTTTTTT | TRBD1 | TRBJ1-4 | TRBV7-8 | many
CASSQTWTAEAFF | TGTGCCAGCAGCCAAACCTGGACAGCTGAAGCTTTCTTT | NA | TRBJ1-1 | TRBV7-6 | many
CASSYHGQGNTEAFF | TGTGCCAGCAGTTACCATGGACAGGGGAACACTGAAGCTTTCTTT | TRBD1 | TRBJ1-1 | TRBV6-5 | many
CASSYSTGPYEQYF | TGTGCCAGCAGTTACTCGACAGGGCCCTACGAGCAGTACTTC | TRBD1 | TRBJ2-7 | TRBV6-2/TRBV6-3 | many
CASTPLGGAGNTIYF | TGTGCCAGCACCCCCCTAGGGGGCGCCGGAAACACCATATATTTT | TRBD1 | TRBJ1-3 | TRBV7-9 | medium-sized
CASSPGQFTEAFF | TGCGCCAGCAGCCCGGGACAGTTCACTGAAGCTTTCTTT | TRBD1 | TRBJ1-1 | TRBV4-3 | many
CATSRGSAGGYNEQFF | TGTGCCACCAGCAGAGGGTCTGCGGGGGGGTACAATGAGCAGTTCTTC | TRBD2 | TRBJ2-1 | TRBV15 | many
CASSYPGFAAGANVLTF | TGTGCCAGCAGTTACCCAGGGTTCGCGGCGGGGGCCAACGTCCTGACTTTC | NA | TRBJ2-6 | TRBV12-3/TRBV12-4 | many
CASSLNGGGNQETQYF | TGTGCCAGCAGCCTTAACGGGGGGGGGAACCAAGAGACCCAGTACTTC | TRBD2 | TRBJ2-5 | TRBV7-2 | many
CASSLGTSAKETQYF | TGTGCCAGCAGCCTGGGGACTAGCGCTAAAGAGACCCAGTACTTC | TRBD2 | TRBJ2-5 | TRBV7-9 | many
CAISPGQGAGYTF | TGTGCCATCAGTCCGGGACAGGGTGCGGGCTACACCTTC | TRBD1 | TRBJ1-2 | TRBV10-3 | medium-sized
CASGAVNTDTQYF | TGTGCTAGTGGTGCGGTCAACACAGATACGCAGTATTTT | NA | TRBJ2-3 | TRBV12-5 | many
CASSLGQSLTGELFF | TGTGCCAGCAGCTTAGGGCAGTCCTTGACCGGGGAGCTGTTTTTT | NA | TRBJ2-2 | TRBV5-5 | many
CASSDRVGEKLFF | TGTGCCAGCAGCGACAGGGTTGGCGAAAAACTGTTTTTT | TRBD1 | TRBJ1-4 | TRBV27 | many
CASCWGRSPLHF | TGTGCCAGCTGTTGGGGGCGGTCACCCCTCCACTTT | NA | TRBJ1-6 | TRBV13 | many
CASSFDGGTGELFF | TGTGCCAGCAGCTTTGACGGCGGCACCGGGGAGCTGTTTTTT | NA | TRBJ2-2 | TRBV5-6 | few
CASSPGGWGYTF | TGTGCCAGCAGCCCAGGGGGCTGGGGCTACACCTTC | TRBD1 | TRBJ1-2 | TRBV14 | many
CASSRGASGGEQYF | TGTGCCAGCAGTAGAGGAGCTAGCGGTGGAGAGCAGTACTTC | TRBD2 | TRBJ2-7 | TRBV7-9 | many
CASSIDQGPNEKLFF | TGTGCCAGTAGTATAGATCAGGGCCCGAATGAAAAACTGTTTTTT | NA | TRBJ1-4 | TRBV19 | many
CSGLARGKGRPEAFF | TGCAGCGGTCTCGCCAGGGGAAAGGGACGACCTGAAGCTTTCTTT | NA | TRBJ1-1 | TRBV29-1 | many
CASSEALGLAGGSYEQYF | TGTGCCAGCAGTGAAGCGCTCGGGCTAGCGGGGGGGTCCTACGAGCAGTACTTC | TRBD2 | TRBJ2-7 | TRBV2 | many
CASSPLPTGAGNTIYF | TGCGCCAGCAGCCCTCTACCGACAGGCGCTGGAAACACCATATATTTT | NA | TRBJ1-3 | TRBV4-1 | medium-sized
CASSQDLAGAYYNEQFF | TGCGCCAGCAGCCAAGATTTGGCGGGGGCCTACTACAATGAGCAGTTCTTC | NA | TRBJ2-1 | TRBV4-3 | medium-sized
CASSIRAGGMNTEAFF | TGTGCCAGTAGTATTCGGGCAGGGGGCATGAACACTGAAGCTTTCTTT | TRBD1 | TRBJ1-1 | TRBV19 | many
CASSPGQGYNSPLHF | TGTGCCAGCAGCCCGGGACAGGGGTATAATTCACCCCTCCACTTT | TRBD1 | TRBJ1-6 | TRBV12-3/TRBV12-4 | many
CASSSQDYEQYF | TGCGCCAGCAGCTCACAAGACTACGAGCAGTACTTC | NA | TRBJ2-7 | TRBV5-1 | medium-sized
CASGVQTDYGYTF | TGTGCTAGCGGGGTGCAGACGGACTATGGCTACACCTTC | NA | TRBJ1-2 | TRBV12-5 | many
CASSPRQISNYGYTF | TGTGCCAGCAGCCCTCGACAGATTTCTAACTATGGCTACACCTTC | NA | TRBJ1-2 | TRBV7-9 | many
CASSPAGTNTGELFF | TGTGCCAGCTCACCGGCGGGCACGAATACCGGGGAGCTGTTTTTT | NA | TRBJ2-2 | TRBV18 | many
CASSSLRLDRGDYEQYF | TGTGCCAGCAGCTCCCTCCGACTGGACAGGGGAGACTACGAGCAGTACTTC | TRBD1 | TRBJ2-7 | TRBV13 | medium-sized
CASSTQGEDGYTF | TGCGCCAGCAGCACGCAGGGGGAGGATGGCTACACCTTC | TRBD1 | TRBJ1-2 | TRBV5-1 | many
CASSLPTRNTIYF | TGTGCCAGCAGCTTACCAACAAGAAACACCATATATTTT | NA | TRBJ1-3 | TRBV7-2 | many
CASSHLGTPIYEQYF | TGCGCCAGCAGCCATTTGGGGACACCAATCTACGAGCAGTACTTC | NA | TRBJ2-7 | TRBV5-1 | many
CASSYGVTGKNEKLFF | TGTGCCAGCAGTTACGGAGTGACAGGAAAGAATGAAAAACTGTTTTTT | NA | TRBJ1-4 | TRBV6-5 | many
CASSQSSPLTGGRTDTQYF | TGTGCCAGCAGCCAATCCTCCCCACTGACAGGGGGCCGCACAGATACGCAGTATTTT | TRBD1 | TRBJ2-3 | TRBV16 | many
CASSGGLGQYF | TGTGCCAGCAGTGGGGGCCTGGGGCAGTACTTC | NA | TRBJ2-7 | TRBV6-4 | many
CASSIDRTSGGAYNEQFF | TGTGCCAGTAGTATAGATCGAACTAGCGGGGGGGCTTACAATGAGCAGTTCTTC | TRBD2 | TRBJ2-1 | TRBV19 | medium-sized
CTSSQDVRLAINEQFF | TGCACCAGCAGCCAAGATGTGAGACTAGCGATCAATGAGCAGTTCTTC | TRBD2 | TRBJ2-1 | TRBV4-1 | many
CASSYLQGSETQYF | TGTGCCAGCAGTTATTTACAGGGGTCAGAGACCCAGTACTTC | TRBD1 | TRBJ2-5 | TRBV6-6 | many
CASSRKGGAQETQYF | TGTGCCAGCAGCCGCAAGGGGGGGGCGCAAGAGACCCAGTACTTC | NA | TRBJ2-5 | TRBV13 | many
CATSDPLATTDTQYF | TGTGCCACCTCTGACCCGCTAGCGACCACAGATACGCAGTATTTT | NA | TRBJ2-3 | TRBV6-2/TRBV6-3 | NA
CASSELIVDTEAFF | TGTGCCAGCAGTGAATTGATAGTGGACACTGAAGCTTTCTTT | NA | TRBJ1-1 | TRBV25-1 | many
CASSSRQGAGAEAFF | TGTGCCAGCAGCTCCCGACAGGGGGCGGGCGCTGAAGCTTTCTTT | TRBD1 | TRBJ1-1 | TRBV9 | many
CASSSTSGYTDTQYF | TGCGCCAGCAGCTCCACTAGCGGCTACACAGATACGCAGTATTTT | TRBD2 | TRBJ2-3 | TRBV5-1 | many
CASSPQGGNSGNTIYF | TGTGCCAGCAGCCCCCAGGGGGGTAACTCTGGAAACACCATATATTTT | TRBD1 | TRBJ1-3 | TRBV13 | many
CASSEWGGQNTEAFF | TGTGCCAGCAGTGAATGGGGGGGGCAGAACACTGAAGCTTTCTTT | NA | TRBJ1-1 | TRBV25-1 | many
CASSFSGAAVTNEKLFF | TGTGCCAGCAGTTTTTCAGGGGCGGCGGTAACTAATGAAAAACTGTTTTTT | NA | TRBJ1-4 | TRBV12-3/TRBV12-4 | many
CASSPRTGGGEKLFF | TGTGCCAGCAGCCCCCGGACAGGGGGAGGCGAAAAACTGTTTTTT | TRBD1 | TRBJ1-4 | TRBV14 | medium-sized
CASSMGTGDNEQFF | TGCGCCAGCAGCATGGGGACTGGAGACAATGAGCAGTTCTTC | NA | TRBJ2-1 | TRBV5-1 | many
CASSPPGHFYGYTF | TGTGCCAGCTCACCGCCAGGGCACTTCTATGGCTACACCTTC | NA | TRBJ1-2 | TRBV18 | many
CASSSRNQLKLNTGELFF | TGTGCCAGCAGCTCTCGAAACCAACTAAAACTAAACACCGGGGAGCTGTTTTTT | NA | TRBJ2-2 | TRBV7-2 | many
CASSRSTGDWGPLHF | TGTGCCAGCAGCCGGTCGACAGGGGATTGGGGACCCCTCCACTTT | TRBD1 | TRBJ1-6 | TRBV2 | many
CASSLGRGADEKLFF | TGTGCCAGCAGCTTGGGTCGGGGGGCCGATGAAAAACTGTTTTTT | NA | TRBJ1-4 | TRBV7-9 | medium-sized
CASSAWGGIGYTF | TGTGCCAGCAGTGCTTGGGGGGGAATCGGCTACACCTTC | NA | TRBJ1-2 | TRBV25-1 | many
CASSLGGLDYGYTF | TGTGCCAGCAGTTTGGGGGGGCTAGACTATGGCTACACCTTC | NA | TRBJ1-2 | TRBV12-3/TRBV12-4 | many